This passage covers 20 T cell receptor beta chains from one sample sequenced in a study of cytomegalovirus exposure and HLA in healthy donors. Here immunoSEQ multiplex PCR was the method, and the copy in TCRdb shows in-frame clones only, minus some. The data hold roughly 100,000 clones, with around 89% observed a single time. The specimen was PBMCs. The receptors come from a woman under 30 in good health and CMV-seropositive.

The chain has TRBV7-2 and TRBJ1-2, with 8 bases lining up with TRBD1. The CDR3 length is 14 residues. V shed 2 bases and J 7 bases; nucleotides not matched to a gene: 6. Germline-derived CDR1 and CDR2 are SGHTA and FQGNSA. This CDR3 is CASSLNQGAGGYTF. In nucleotides, the CDR3 is TGTGCCAGCAGCTTAAATCAGGGGGCCGGTGGCTACACCTTC.

This clone was counted a single time. The CDR3 sequence: CASSEEGQGGYGYTF. The CDR3 nucleotides read TGTGCCAGCAGTGAGGAAGGCCAGGGAGGCTATGGCTACACCTTC. The rearrangement joins TRBV2 to TRBJ1-2, with TRBD1 as a possible D gene (5 bases). V was trimmed by 3 bases and J by 4 bases, leaving 15 bases between them. The CDR3 has 15 amino acids. The germline V gene encodes CDR1 SNHLY and CDR2 FYNNEI.

This chain connects TRBV28 to TRBJ1-4; D is unclear. The CDR3 has 16 amino acids. CDR1 is MDHEN and CDR2 is SYDVKM in the germline V gene. V was pared by 3 bases and J by 3 bases, with 14 bases between. This CDR3 is CASSFPRQSPNEKLFF. CDR3 bases: TGTGCCAGCAGTTTCCCCAGGCAGAGTCCTAATGAAAAACTGTTTTTT.

This clone was counted between two and nine times. The chain carries TRBV5-8 and TRBJ1-2, with D possibly being TRBD1 (5 bases). Germline assignment: CDR1 SGHTS and CDR2 YDEGEE. The ends were cut back, 3 bases at V and 3 bases at J, with 9 bases in the middle. There are 13 residues in the CDR3. Here the CDR3 DNA reads TGTGCCAGCAGCTATGACAGCCACTATGGCTACACCTTC. Translating it yields CASSYDSHYGYTF.

The V and J genes are TRBV25-1 and TRBJ2-7, with D unclear. The germline V gene has CDR1 MGHDK and CDR2 SYGVNS. V shed 2 bases and J shed 4 bases, with 12 bases lying between them. CDR3 length equals 14 residues. This CDR3 reads CASSENAGHYEQYF. The CDR3 nucleotides are TGTGCCAGCAGTGAAAACGCTGGCCATTACGAGCAGTACTTC.

The genes are TRBV5-4 and TRBJ2-3; the match to TRBD2 covers 9 bases. The CDR3 is made up of 15 amino acids. J gave up 2 bases and V 4 bases, and 5 bases lay outside the gene matches. The germline V gene encodes CDR1 SGHNT and CDR2 YYREEE (reference sequence). CDR3 DNA sequence: TGTGCCAGCAGCCGAAAGCGGGGGGCCACAGATACGCAGTATTTT. Translating it yields CASSRKRGATDTQYF. Supplemented by reference TRBV5-4 and TRBJ2-3, the full variable domain reads ETGVTQSPTHLIKTRGQQVTLRCSSQSGHNTVSWYQQALGQGPQFIFQYYREEENGRGNFPPRFSGLQFPNYSSELNVNALELDDSALYLCASSRKRGATDTQYFGPGTRLTVL.

With regard to this clone: Other DNA sequences of this sample code for an identical CDR3. The rearrangement links TRBV11-2 to TRBJ2-3; D may be TRBD2 (5 bases). The CDR3 loop spans 15 amino acids. Germline loops: CDR1 SGHAT, CDR2 FQNNGV. Between the trimmed V and J ends, which lost 5 bases and 0 bases, there was a span of 12 bases. Here the CDR3 DNA reads TGTGCCAGCAGCCACGGACTGGCGAGCACAGATACGCAGTATTTT. This codes for CASSHGLASTDTQYF.

The chain links TRBV19 to TRBJ1-6, with 7 positions matching TRBD1. The CDR3 spans 16 residues. After removal of 3 bases from V and 5 bases from J, the junction contained 7 bases not matched to a gene. CDR1 and CDR2 (germline): LNHDA, SQIVND (reference sequence). CDR3 DNA sequence: TGTGCCAGTAGTATCCGACAGGGAAAGGATAATTCACCCCTCCACTTT. Translation: CASSIRQGKDNSPLHF.

The chain joins TRBV6-6 to TRBJ2-2; the match to TRBD1 covers 7 bases. V shed 7 bases and J 7 bases; nucleotides not matched to a gene: 3. This CDR3 comprises 12 residues. Germline CDR1 reads MNHNY; CDR2 reads SVGAGI (reference sequence). CDR3 bases: TGTGCCAGCATCCCAGGGGGCGGGGAGCTGTTTTTT. Protein: CASIPGGGELFF.

The chain couples TRBV2 to TRBJ1-6; no firm D call. The V end was cut by 6 bases, the J end by 7 bases, with 16 bases between. Germline-derived CDR1 and CDR2 are SNHLY and FYNNEI. This CDR3 is 15 amino acids long. The CDR3 loop reads CASSGGVSPNSPLHF. The CDR3 DNA reads as TGTGCCAGCAGCGGAGGAGTATCTCCGAATTCACCCCTCCACTTT.

The chain carries TRBV18 and TRBJ1-1; TRBD1 matches at 7 bases. Germline V gene sequence: CDR1 KGHSH, CDR2 LQKENI. Trimming took 3 bases from V and 0 from J; bases not matched to a gene: 4. The CDR3 sequence is 15 residues long. The CDR3 reads CASSPGQTMNTEAFF. The CDR3 DNA follows: TGTGCCAGCTCACCGGGACAGACCATGAACACTGAAGCTTTCTTT.

CDR3 region: CASSRTDTEAFF. The CDR3 nucleotides are TGTGCCAGCAGTAGGACAGACACTGAAGCTTTCTTT. V and J are TRBV6-1 and TRBJ1-1; weak D call: TRBD1 (6 bases). Germline loops: CDR1 MNHNS, CDR2 SASEGT. There are 12 residues in the CDR3. Trimming cost V 5 bases and J 3 bases, with 7 bases left between them.

J is TRBJ1-1 and V is TRBV9; D possibly corresponds to TRBD1 (6 bases). Trimming left V 0 bases short and J 4 bases short, with 7 bases between. The germline gives CDR1 SGDLS, CDR2 YYNGEE. The CDR3 has 13 residues. CDR3: CASSVEGVTEAFF. Here the CDR3 DNA reads TGTGCCAGCAGCGTAGAGGGGGTCACTGAAGCTTTCTTT.

This chain connects TRBV19 to TRBJ2-4; possibly TRBD1 for D (6 bases). Germline V lookup: CDR1 LNHDA, CDR2 SQIVND (reference sequence). The V end lost 6 bases, the J end lost 2 bases, and 17 bases lay between the germline ends. The length of the CDR3 is 16 residues. CDR3 amino acids: CASRPRGLVSKNIQYF. The CDR3 coding sequence is TGTGCCAGTAGGCCGAGGGGGTTGGTATCCAAAAACATTCAGTACTTC.

This chain connects TRBV28 to TRBJ2-2; TRBD1 agrees at 8 bases. This CDR3 is built from 20 residues. From germline, CDR1 is MDHEN and CDR2 SYDVKM. With V trimmed by 5 bases and J by 1 base, 18 bases remained unmatched. This CDR3 is CASSRHPGQDLRVNTGELFF. CDR3 bases: TGTGCCAGCAGTCGACACCCGGGACAGGACCTAAGAGTGAACACCGGGGAGCTGTTTTTT.

The V gene is TRBV7-9, the J gene TRBJ1-2; 9 bases line up with TRBD1. V was pared by 2 bases and J by 6 bases, with 10 bases of the junction left unmatched. The CDR3 runs 16 residues. CDR1 and CDR2 from the germline V gene are SEHNR and FQNEAQ (reference sequence). CDR3: CASSLIIGQGKDGYTF. The CDR3, as DNA: TGTGCCAGCAGCTTAATCATAGGACAGGGGAAGGATGGCTACACCTTC.

The gene calls are TRBV10-3 and TRBJ1-1, with D unresolved. V gave up 0 bases and J gave up 3 bases, with 14 bases separating them. The CDR3 loop spans 16 amino acids. Germline lookup yields CDR1 ENHRY and CDR2 SYGVKD. The DNA of the CDR3 is TGTGCCATCAGTGAGTCGGGCAAGACGGATCACACTGAAGCTTTCTTT. Its translation: CAISESGKTDHTEAFF.

The chain is built from TRBV13 and TRBJ2-6; the match to TRBD2 covers 8 bases. This CDR3 region has 17 residues. The J segment lost 0 bases and the V segment lost 7 bases, leaving 8 bases of the junction unmatched. Germline V gives CDR1 PRHDT, CDR2 FYEKMQ (reference sequence). The CDR3 DNA sequence: TGTGCCAGCACTCCGGGGGGGCTTATCTCTGGGGCCAACGTCCTGACTTTC. The encoded protein is CASTPGGLISGANVLTF. The full variable domain, its missing parts supplied by reference TRBV13 and TRBJ2-6, is AAGVIQSPRHLIKEKRETATLKCYPIPRHDTVYWYQQGPGQDPQFLISFYEKMQSDKGSIPDRFSAQQFSDYHSELNMSSLELGDSALYFCASTPGGLISGANVLTFGAGSRLTVL.

The genes are TRBV11-2 and TRBJ1-2; TRBD1 aligns across 9 bases. Germline CDR1 reads SGHAT; CDR2 reads FQNNGV. J was trimmed by 6 bases and V by 4 bases; bases with no gene match: 6. This CDR3 comprises 14 residues. CDR3: CASSYTGQGNGYTF. Here the CDR3 DNA reads TGTGCCAGCAGCTACACCGGACAGGGGAATGGCTACACCTTC.

This clone was picked up a small number of times. The chain carries TRBV2 and TRBJ1-2; D is undetermined. Deletions cut 8 bases from V and 7 bases from J, with 11 bases between. The CDR3 covers 11 residues. The V gene's germline CDR1 is SNHLY and CDR2 FYNNEI. The CDR3 nucleotides are TGTGCCAGCTCCGACATGGTTGGCTACACCTTC. The encoded protein is CASSDMVGYTF.